This TCR beta chain emerged from a study of CD8+ T cells in alopecia areata. The wider study: Each day, treated patients took oral tofacitinib twice, at 5 to 10 mg per dose. Study-wide points: Scalp clonality dropped significantly under tofacitinib, as did expanded CD8+ top-100 clones. TCRs were shared less clearly across patients than in mice, possibly for HLA-related reasons.

Comment on this clone: As yet, its antigen is unknown.

J was trimmed by 1 base and V by 5 bases; bases with no gene match: 4. Germline-derived CDR1 and CDR2 are SGHTA and FQGNSA. There are 14 residues in the CDR3. Isolated RNA was reverse transcribed into cDNA used as the sequencing template. Clones were sequenced by immunoSEQ multiplex PCR, and TCRdb holds only the in-frame ones, with some missing. The sample has fewer than 250,000 clones, 64% seen once. Treatment described: oral pan-JAK inhibitor, 5-10 mg twice daily. The chain carries TRBV7-2 and TRBJ1-2; 7 bases align to TRBD1. This receptor was taken from a human donor with alopecia areata. The specimen comprised CD4+ T cells sorted from blood, sampled at week 4, from a patient treated with tofacitinib. CDR3 DNA: TGTGCCAGCAGCGCAACAGGGGATAACTATGGCTACACCTTC. Translated, it gives CASSATGDNYGYTF. Based on the CDR3 plus reference TRBV7-2 and TRBJ1-2, the full variable domain is GAGVSQSPSNKVTEKGKDVELRCDPISGHTALYWYRQSLGQGLEFLIYFQGNSAPDKSGLPSDRFSAERTGGSVSTLTIQRTQQEDSAVYLCASSATGDNYGYTFGSGTRLTVV.